Included here is one T cell receptor beta chain sequence, with context. The data belong to a study of blood T cell repertoires in COVID-19. V trimming: 7 bases; J trimming: 4 bases; junction bases outside the gene matches: 9. The CDR3 loop spans 15 amino acids. Per the germline V gene, CDR1 is SNHLY and CDR2 is FYNNEI. Original methodology: For nucleated cells, counts were estimated from reference gene primer amplification. Clones were read by immunoSEQ multiplex PCR, and TCRdb kept only the in-frame ones, dropping some. V and J calls and clone size are copied from that table; D and trimming were computed from the DNA. This repertoire shows about 310,000 clones, approximately 89% found once; its top ten account for around 8%.

The sequence was collected from a woman aged 45-60 years who had recovered from COVID-19. V and J are TRBV2 and TRBJ2-5; 10 positions agree with TRBD2. The specimen sequenced was peripheral blood. The CDR3 sequence is CASTKEWTSGETQYF. Written as DNA, the CDR3 is TGTGCCAGCACCAAGGAATGGACTAGCGGAGAGACCCAGTACTTC. Supplemented by reference TRBV2 and TRBJ2-5, the full variable domain reads EPEVTQTPSHQVTQMGQEVILRCVPISNHLYFYWYRQILGQKVEFLVSFYNNEISEKSEIFDDQFSVERPDGSNFTLKIRSTKLEDSAMYFCASTKEWTSGETQYFGPGTRLLVL.